This paragraph covers one T cell receptor beta chain sequence. The antigen remains undetermined. This record comes from a study of OX40 agonist ivuxolimab in advanced cancers. Clones were sequenced by immunoSEQ multiplex PCR, and TCRdb holds only the in-frame ones, with some missing. The sample yields tens of thousands of clones, 80% to 95% seen once. Study observations and caveats: Antigens targeted by the expanded peripheral T cells were not determined. Circulating CD4+ and CD8+ T cells showed clonal expansion by week 6 at 0.1 to 3.0 mg/kg.

This CDR3 comprises 16 residues. Germline CDR1 reads SGHVS; CDR2 reads FQNEAQ. The V gene end was trimmed by 9 bases and the J gene end by 6 bases; junction bases not matched to a gene: 18. This clonotype originated in an adult with an advanced solid tumor such as melanoma, head and neck, liver or kidney cancer. The V and J genes are TRBV7-8 and TRBJ2-7; 9 nucleotides agree with TRBD1. Material: CD4+ or CD8+ T cells sorted from blood, obtained in a trial of the OX40 agonist ivuxolimab. The CDR3 sequence: CARSDRGFFLGLEQYF. The CDR3 DNA is TGTGCCAGATCGGACAGGGGATTCTTTTTGGGCCTCGAGCAGTACTTC.